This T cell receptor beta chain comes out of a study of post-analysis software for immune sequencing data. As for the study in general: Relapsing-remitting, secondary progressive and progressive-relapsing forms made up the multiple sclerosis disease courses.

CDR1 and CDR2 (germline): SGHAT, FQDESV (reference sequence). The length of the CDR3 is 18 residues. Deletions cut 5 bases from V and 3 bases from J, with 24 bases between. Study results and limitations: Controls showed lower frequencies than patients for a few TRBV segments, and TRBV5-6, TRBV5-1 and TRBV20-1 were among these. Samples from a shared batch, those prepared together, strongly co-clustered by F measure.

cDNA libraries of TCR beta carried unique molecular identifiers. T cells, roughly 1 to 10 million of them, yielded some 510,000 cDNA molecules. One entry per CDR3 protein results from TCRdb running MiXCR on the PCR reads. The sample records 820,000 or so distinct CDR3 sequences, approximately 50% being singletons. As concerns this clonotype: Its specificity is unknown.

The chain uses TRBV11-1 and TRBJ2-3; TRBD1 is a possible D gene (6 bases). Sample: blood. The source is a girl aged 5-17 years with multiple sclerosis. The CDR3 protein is CASSHLGAPIRGTDTQYF. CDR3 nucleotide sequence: TGTGCCAGCAGCCATTTGGGGGCGCCGATTCGGGGAACAGATACGCAGTATTTT.